This T cell receptor beta chain was captured by sequencing in a study of T cells in localized non-small cell lung cancer. As for this clone: Its antigen remains unknown.

CDR3 length: 14 residues. Germline loops: CDR1 LGHNT, CDR2 FRNRAP. Whole-study findings and limits: Of the tissues analyzed, uninvolved adjacent lung showed maximal T cell clonality, greater than tumor. A median of roughly 52 of the top 100 tumor clones appeared in adjacent lung, which was paired and uninvolved.

The table came from immunoSEQ multiplex PCR; TCRdb's copy has only in-frame clones and leaves some out. The sample has over 2,000 clones; about 20% are singletons. Researchers cut adjacent lung at least 2 cm from the tumor margin, and it showed no atypia. The input for sequencing was normal lung tissue next to the tumor, taken before any cancer treatment. This TCR was recovered from a woman aged 35 to 69 with stage I lung adenocarcinoma. The chain employs TRBV12-5 and TRBJ2-3; 9 bases fit TRBD2. CDR3 region: CASYGGGGWDTQYF. Written as DNA, the CDR3 is TGTGCCAGCTACGGCGGGGGGGGATGGGATACGCAGTATTTT.